This TCR beta chain originates from a study of T cell responses to AZD1222 COVID-19 vaccine (dated by TCRdb to the early 2020s). Broadly, across the study: AZD1222 recipients whose second dose came at about 4 weeks and those whose second dose came at about 12 weeks were combined into one group, since spike-specific TCR depth and breadth did not differ between the two schedules. Trial participants were enrolled by age into subgroups of 18-55, 56-69 and 70-plus years, and around 150, 28 and 57 TCR-sequenced participants, respectively, were included in these subgroups. TCR sequencing was performed for about 250 trial participants, of whom about 200 were given two doses of AZD1222 and some 26 were given two doses of MenACWY control vaccine. Overall results and qualifications from the work: Conclusions about previously exposed vaccinees are limited because only six or seven AZD1222 recipients were SARS-CoV-2 seropositive at baseline. Vaccine-associated CD4 TCRs spanned the whole spike protein, with dominant responses in regions 160-218 and 743-854. Participants were mostly white British and included more females than males, and it was suggested by the authors that clonal diversity may have been underestimated. Spike-specific TCR breadth and depth rose significantly after two AZD1222 doses compared with day 0 and with MenACWY recipients. Because no day 14 peak-response samples were available, repertoires were characterized only after the peak T cell response. Reportedly, almost half of the unique spike-specific TCRs recognized epitopes lying outside the regions that are mutated in the B.1.351 and B.1.1.7 variants. The 56-69-year group was small, and its depth increase did not reach significance, likely because of low power.

The CDR3 regions of human TCRbeta chains were subjected to immunosequencing. Per the original workflow: Repertoire TCRs were checked for matches against a reference library of SARS-CoV-2-specific TCRs that had been generated using the MIRA antigen-specificity platform. Breadth meant the fraction of unique TCRs that were SARS-CoV-2-associated, whereas depth meant the fraction of total T cells that were SARS-CoV-2-associated. Each spike-specific TCR was assigned to its reactive spike region and to a CD4 or CD8 class using the MIRA data. Log10-transformed breadth and depth values were compared by one-way ANOVA with Sidak's multiple comparisons tests. As stored in TCRdb, this immuneACCESS dataset retains in-frame rearrangements with V and J assigned. A fraction of the clones does not appear; measured against another copy, unresolved V genes explain less than half of the discrepancy, and the remainder lacks a known reason. V and J calls and clone size are those listed in that table; D and trimming were worked out from the DNA. The sample has some 84,000 clones on record, roughly 88% of them singletons. Jointly, the top ten make up 16% of the sample.

Including the terminal cysteine and phenylalanine, the CDR3 comprises 17 residues. Of the read, only the CDR3 DNA is kept; its 51 bases are in frame from base 1. Trimming removed 7 bases from V and 7 bases from J, leaving 28 bases between the germline ends. CDR1 is given as ENHRY and CDR2 as SYGVKD, both from the germline V gene. For this clone: What this receptor recognizes is not known. The input lacks base qualities; no much larger clone sits a single base away.

Sample time point, as interpreted from the label and publication: baseline before first vaccination. Vaccinee samples came from UK trials COV001 and COV002, including a single-blind randomized controlled phase 2/3 trial of AZD1222 (ChAdOx1 nCoV-19) in healthy adults. Trial participant PBMC samples were collected at day 0 and day 28 after the second dose for TCRbeta chain sequencing. The sequence was collected from an adult in good health. The sample was peripheral blood, taken on day 0 of AZD1222 vaccination. This receptor chain uses TRBV10-3 and TRBJ1-1, and the D gene may be TRBD1, 6 bases matching. In nucleotides, the sequence is TGTGCCATCACCCCCGCCCTACCAGGGGCCAGTTTGGGTGAAGCTTTCTTT. This translates into CAITPALPGASLGEAFF.